Here is one T cell receptor beta chain with its context. The CDR3 is 16 amino acids. V dropped 6 bases and J dropped 6 bases, with 18 bases sitting between them. Germline V gives CDR1 MNHNY, CDR2 SVGAGI (reference sequence). The sample is drawn from a study of blood T cell repertoires in COVID-19. Background on the study: The study drew acute and convalescent COVID-19 samples from the United States, Italy and Spain. T cells, B-cell-depleted T cells, or PBMCs provided the cDNA or gDNA that served as material.

The data were produced by immunoSEQ multiplex PCR, yet TCRdb's version contains in-frame clones alone and is incomplete. The sample shows hundreds of thousands of clones, around 84% of them seen only once. The genes are TRBV6-6 and TRBJ1-6; a weak D match, TRBD1 (6 bases). This receptor was obtained from a man aged 30 to 45 with active or convalescent COVID-19. Input material: peripheral blood. Written as DNA, the CDR3 is TGTGCCAGCAGCCGCACTACAGGGTCCAGTAATTCACCCCTCCACTTT. The encoded protein is CASSRTTGSSNSPLHF.